The 10 T cell receptor beta chains listed next were all sequenced from one sample in a study of T-cell memory formation after mild COVID-19. From the 5' RACE reads, TCRdb called clonotypes with MiXCR, one entry per CDR3 protein. Of over 120,000 distinct CDR3 sequences in the sample, approximately 21% were seen once. The sequenced sample consisted of PBMCs or a T cell subset sorted from them (not recorded which). These TCRs come from an adult woman who had mild COVID-19 (a few samples of this study predate the infection). Cell type and time point are not known.

This clonotype was seen a few times. A junction boundary mismatches the germline segment, possibly from a read error. The rearrangement links TRBV20-1 to TRBJ2-1, with TRBD2 matching 15 bases. CDR3 length: 14 amino acids. The germline V gene encodes CDR1 DFQATT and CDR2 SNEGSKA (reference sequence). The CDR3 DNA follows: TGCAGTGCGCTTCGGACTAGCGGGGGGGTCGAGCGGTTCTTC. It codes for CSALRTSGGVERFF.

The gene calls are TRBV20-1 and TRBJ2-7; D is undetermined. The CDR3 is 11 amino acids. Trimming cost V 0 bases and J 4 bases, with 4 bases left between them. The V gene's germline CDR1 is DFQATT and CDR2 SNEGSKA (reference sequence). In DNA, the CDR3 is TGCAGTGCTAGAGATGAATACGAGCAGTACTTC. This translates into CSARDEYEQYF.

This clonotype was counted only a few times. The chain is built from TRBV7-2 and TRBJ2-1; D may be TRBD1 (6 bases). This CDR3 has 13 amino acids. Germline values: CDR1 SGHTA, CDR2 FQGNSA. Deletions cut 4 bases from V and 7 bases from J, with 11 bases between. CDR3 coding DNA: TGTGCCAGCAGCTCCCAAACAGGGAATGAGCAGTTCTTC. Amino acid sequence: CASSSQTGNEQFF.

In its sample, this clonotype was seen many times. The chain has TRBV7-9 and TRBJ2-5; possible D gene TRBD1, 5 bases. Trimming cost V 2 bases and J 2 bases, with 6 bases left between them. CDR1 SEHNR and CDR2 FQNEAQ come from the germline V gene (reference sequence). This CDR3 is 13 amino acids long. CDR3 DNA sequence: TGTGCCAGCAGCTTAAGGGGACAAGAGACCCAGTACTTC. Its protein is CASSLRGQETQYF.

CDR3 nucleotide sequence: TGTGCCCCGGGCTTCTATGGCTACACCTTC. Translated: CAPGFYGYTF. The chain carries TRBV7-2 and TRBJ1-2; no clear D gene. The CDR3 loop spans 10 amino acids. Germline CDR1 is SGHTA and CDR2 is FQGNSA. V dropped 11 bases and J dropped 4 bases, with 8 bases sitting between them.

The V and J genes are TRBV25-1 and TRBJ1-5; D unresolved. Germline CDR1 and CDR2: MGHDK and SYGVNS. CDR3 length: 13 amino acids. V gave up 4 bases and J gave up 4 bases, with 8 bases separating them. CDR3 DNA sequence: TGTGCCAGCAGTGGTGGGTTTAATCAGCCCCAGCATTTT. It translates to CASSGGFNQPQHF.

This clonotype turned up a few times. This chain links TRBV7-3 with TRBJ2-1; 9 bases line up with TRBD2. The trim removed 0 bases at V and 4 bases at J, leaving 4 bases unmatched. Per the germline V gene, CDR1 is SGHTA and CDR2 is FQGTGA. CDR3 length equals 16 residues. The CDR3 DNA sequence: TGTGCCAGCAGCTTAACCTCGACTAGCGGTTACAATGAGCAGTTCTTC. Translated, it gives CASSLTSTSGYNEQFF.

This clonotype was counted a few times. The V gene is TRBV7-9, the J gene TRBJ2-5; 13 bases agree with TRBD2. CDR1 SEHNR and CDR2 FQNEAQ come from the germline V gene (reference sequence). V dropped 1 base and J dropped 7; count of bases not matched to a gene: 9. CDR3 length: 17 residues. The CDR3 spells CASSLEELLAGGVTQYF. The CDR3 DNA reads as TGTGCCAGCAGCTTAGAAGAGCTACTAGCGGGAGGGGTGACCCAGTACTTC. Together with reference TRBV7-9 and TRBJ2-5, the CDR3 gives the full variable domain: DTGVSQNPRHKITKRGQNVTFRCDPISEHNRLYWYRQTLGQGPEFLTYFQNEAQLEKSRLLSDRFSAERPKGSFSTLEIQRTEQGDSAMYLCASSLEELLAGGVTQYFGPGTRLLVL.

This clonotype has a handful of counts. The chain joins TRBV20-1 to TRBJ1-4, with a weak D call TRBD1 (6 bases). This CDR3 has 15 amino acids. Germline V gives CDR1 DFQATT, CDR2 SNEGSKA (reference sequence). V was shortened by 0 bases and J by 3 bases, with 11 bases between the two germline ends. CDR3 sequence: CSARDSAGANEKLFF. CDR3 sequence (DNA): TGCAGTGCTAGAGATTCGGCAGGGGCTAATGAAAAACTGTTTTTT.

The rearrangement links TRBV5-1 to TRBJ1-6; no clear D gene. CDR3 size: 13 residues. Germline V gives CDR1 SGHRS, CDR2 YFSETQ. V lost 4 bases to trimming and J lost 9 bases, with 11 bases between them. The CDR3 region has the DNA TGCGCCAGCAGCCCACGGGATAGTTCACCCCTCCACTTT. This codes for CASSPRDSSPLHF.